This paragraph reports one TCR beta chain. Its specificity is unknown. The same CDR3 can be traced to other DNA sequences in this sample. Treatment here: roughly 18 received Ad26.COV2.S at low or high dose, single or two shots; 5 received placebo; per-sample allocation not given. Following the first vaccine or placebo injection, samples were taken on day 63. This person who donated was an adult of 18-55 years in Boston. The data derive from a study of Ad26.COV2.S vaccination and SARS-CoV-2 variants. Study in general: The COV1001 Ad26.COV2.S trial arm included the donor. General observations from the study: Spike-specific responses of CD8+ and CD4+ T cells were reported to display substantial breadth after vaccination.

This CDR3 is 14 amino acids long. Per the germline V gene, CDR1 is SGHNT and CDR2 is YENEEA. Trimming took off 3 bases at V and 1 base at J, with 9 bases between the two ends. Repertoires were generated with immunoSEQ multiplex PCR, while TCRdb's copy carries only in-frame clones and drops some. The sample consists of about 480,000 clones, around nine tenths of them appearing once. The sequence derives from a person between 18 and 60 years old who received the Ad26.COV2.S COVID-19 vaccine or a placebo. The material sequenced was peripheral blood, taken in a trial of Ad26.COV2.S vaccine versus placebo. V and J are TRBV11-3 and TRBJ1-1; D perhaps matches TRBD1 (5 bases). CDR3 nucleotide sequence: TGTGCCAGCAGCTTGGGGAGGGGGAACACTGAAGCTTTCTTT. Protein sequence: CASSLGRGNTEAFF.